A selection of T cell receptor beta chains follows, all from one sample in a study of OX40 agonist ivuxolimab in advanced cancers. Clones were read by immunoSEQ multiplex PCR, and TCRdb kept only the in-frame ones, dropping some. Of 60,000 to 70,000 clones listed, approximately 90% are singletons. The sample was CD4+ or CD8+ T cells sorted from blood, taken in a trial of the OX40 agonist ivuxolimab. The source of these receptors is an adult with an advanced solid tumor such as melanoma, head and neck, liver or kidney cancer. The CDR3 runs from the conserved cysteine through the conserved F or W. The D gene is left open where the match is weak. Size values are once, few and many counts, or a class for expanded clones, and some rows have none.

TRBJ1-3 | NA | 18 | NA | TRBV6-1 | TGTGCCAGCAGTGAAGCGCTTCCAGGGCGCAGCTCTGGAAACACCATATATTTT | CASSEALPGRSSGNTIYF
TRBJ2-7 | NA | 15 | NA | TRBV4-3 | TGCGCCAGCAGCCAAGAGCCAGGGATAGGCTACGAGCAGTACTTC | CASSQEPGIGYEQYF
TRBJ2-7 | NA | 12 | NA | TRBV7-5 | TGTGCCAGCGGGGACAGCTCCTACGAGCAGTACTTC | CASGDSSYEQYF
TRBJ1-1 | TRBD1 | 14 | NA | TRBV28 | TGTGCCAGCAGTTCACAGGGGGCACGAACTGAAGCTTTCTTT | CASSSQGARTEAFF
TRBJ2-7 | TRBD1 | 15 | NA | TRBV9 | TGTGCCAGCAGCGAAGGGGGCAGAAAGGCGTACGAGCAGTACTTC | CASSEGGRKAYEQYF
TRBJ1-1 | NA | 13 | once | TRBV27 | TGTGCCAGCAGTTTAGCCAGGGGCACTGAAGCTTTCTTT | CASSLARGTEAFF
TRBJ1-1 | TRBD1 | 13 | NA | TRBV6-1 | TGTGCCAGCAGTTCCGACAGGGTCACTGAAGCTTTCTTT | CASSSDRVTEAFF
TRBJ2-5 | TRBD2 | 18 | NA | TRBV4-1 | TGCGCCAGCAGCCAAGCCTTCCTAGCGGGAGGAGGAGGAGAGACCCAGTACTTC | CASSQAFLAGGGGETQYF
TRBJ1-4 | NA | 16 | NA | TRBV6-5 | TGTGCCAGCAGTTACTCTTCCCTGGCAACTAATGAAAAACTGTTTTTT | CASSYSSLATNEKLFF
TRBJ1-2 | NA | 15 | NA | TRBV9 | TGTGCCAGCAGCCCAGAGTTGGACAGCCGCTATGGCTACACCTTC | CASSPELDSRYGYTF
TRBJ2-1 | TRBD2 | 15 | few | TRBV5-6 | TGTGCCAGCAGCTTGCGTTGGACTAGCGGGAGGGTGGCGTTCTTC | CASSLRWTSGRVAFF
TRBJ1-5 | NA | 15 | NA | TRBV6-5 | TGTGCCAGCAGTTACAAACAGGGAATGAATCAGCCCCAGCATTTT | CASSYKQGMNQPQHF
TRBJ2-3 | TRBD2 | 20 | NA | TRBV4-2 | TGTGCCAGCAGCCAAGATCCTTACCCCGTGGGGACTAGCGGAACAGATACGCAGTATTTT | CASSQDPYPVGTSGTDTQYF
TRBJ2-7 | NA | 13 | few | TRBV7-9 | TGTGCCAGCAGCTTACCAGCCTCCTACGAGCAGTACTTC | CASSLPASYEQYF
TRBJ1-5 | NA | 15 | NA | TRBV28 | TGTGCCAGCACTGCCCTGTTACAGGGTCTCCAGCCCCAGCATTTT | CASTALLQGLQPQHF
TRBJ2-1 | TRBD2 | 15 | once | TRBV9 | TGTGCCAGCAGCGTAGAGCTAGCGGGAGGCAATGAGCAGTTCTTC | CASSVELAGGNEQFF
TRBJ1-3 | NA | 13 | NA | TRBV2 | TGTGCCAGCCACAGGGAAGCTGGAAACACCATATATTTT | CASHREAGNTIYF
TRBJ1-3 | TRBD1 | 17 | NA | TRBV7-9 | TGTGCCAGCAGCCCTTCTCACAGGGGGCGGGGGCTTAACACCATATATTTT | CASSPSHRGRGLNTIYF
TRBJ2-5 | NA | 14 | NA | TRBV5-1 | TGCGCCAGCAGTCCCGGGACATACATAGAGACCCAGTACTTC | CASSPGTYIETQYF
TRBJ2-2 | TRBD1 | 18 | NA | TRBV11-2 | TGTGCCAGCAGCCCCGGGACAGGGGGCGGGCAGGGGACCGGGGAGCTGTTTTTT | CASSPGTGGGQGTGELFF
TRBJ2-1 | NA | 14 | NA | TRBV18 | TGTGCCAGCTCACCGCTGGGACGGAACAATGAGCAGTTCTTC | CASSPLGRNNEQFF
TRBJ1-2 | NA | 16 | NA | TRBV6-5 | TGTGCCAGCAGTTACTCGAAGGTCAGGGGTCGGTATGGCTACACCTTC | CASSYSKVRGRYGYTF
TRBJ2-5 | TRBD1 | 16 | medium-sized | TRBV9 | TGTGCCAGCAGCCCCAGGACAGGGAGCCACCAAGAGACCCAGTACTTC | CASSPRTGSHQETQYF
TRBJ1-1 | NA | 12 | NA | TRBV30 | TGTGCCTGGAGCCCCGGGCCCACTGAAGCTTTCTTT | CAWSPGPTEAFF
TRBJ2-7 | TRBD2 | 14 | NA | TRBV2 | TGTGCCACGCGCTCAGCGGGAGGGAGGTACGAGCAGTACTTC | CATRSAGGRYEQYF
TRBJ2-1 | NA | 12 | NA | TRBV2 | TGTGCCAGCAGTGAAGGTCGGGGTGAGCAGTTCTTC | CASSEGRGEQFF
TRBJ2-7 | NA | 16 | NA | TRBV7-9 | TGTGCCAGCAGCTTATTTCGCGACCTCCGGGGCCACGAGCAGTACTTC | CASSLFRDLRGHEQYF
TRBJ1-1 | TRBD1 | 13 | NA | TRBV11-2 | TGTGCCAGCAGCTTAGTCAGGGGGACTGAAGCTTTCTTT | CASSLVRGTEAFF
TRBJ2-7 | NA | 15 | NA | TRBV6-1 | TGTGCCAGCAGTGAAGCCGAGGTACAAGCCTACGAGCAGTACTTC | CASSEAEVQAYEQYF
TRBJ2-3 | NA | 14 | NA | TRBV7-2 | TGTGCCAGCAGCTTAGATGTAGGTACAGATACGCAGTATTTT | CASSLDVGTDTQYF
TRBJ2-1 | NA | 13 | NA | TRBV19 | TGTGCCAGTAACAGGGGGGGGCACAATGAGCAGTTCTTC | CASNRGGHNEQFF
TRBJ1-5 | TRBD1 | 15 | NA | TRBV27 | TGTGCCAGCAGCCTAATCGGGACAGGGGCTCAGCCCCAGCATTTT | CASSLIGTGAQPQHF
TRBJ1-1 | TRBD1 | 18 | once | TRBV4-1 | TGCGCCAGCAGCCAACGGGGAACGACAGGGGGAAGGAACACTGAAGCTTTCTTT | CASSQRGTTGGRNTEAFF
TRBJ2-3 | NA | 14 | NA | TRBV7-9 | TGTGCCAGCAGCGATTCGTGGGACCCGGATACGCAGTATTTT | CASSDSWDPDTQYF
TRBJ1-6 | NA | 17 | once | TRBV11-2 | TGTGCCAGCAGGGGCCCGGGAGGGGCGAGGACTCGCTCATCCCTCCACTTT | CASRGPGGARTRSSLHF
TRBJ1-5 | TRBD1 | 14 | few | TRBV5-6 | TGTGCCAGCAGCGCGACAGGGGTGCAACAGCCCCAGCATTTT | CASSATGVQQPQHF
TRBJ2-3 | TRBD2 | 15 | NA | TRBV4-2 | TGTGCCAGCAGCCAAGATCGAGCGGGGGGGGGTACGCAGTATTTT | CASSQDRAGGGTQYF
TRBJ2-3 | NA | 15 | NA | TRBV11-2 | TGTGCCAGCAGCTCATCTCGGGCGATCGCAGATACGCAGTATTTT | CASSSSRAIADTQYF
TRBJ2-7 | TRBD2 | 18 | NA | TRBV2 | TGTGCCAGCGGGAGGGAACGCCTCGCCGGCGCCCACTCCTACGAGCAGTACTTC | CASGRERLAGAHSYEQYF